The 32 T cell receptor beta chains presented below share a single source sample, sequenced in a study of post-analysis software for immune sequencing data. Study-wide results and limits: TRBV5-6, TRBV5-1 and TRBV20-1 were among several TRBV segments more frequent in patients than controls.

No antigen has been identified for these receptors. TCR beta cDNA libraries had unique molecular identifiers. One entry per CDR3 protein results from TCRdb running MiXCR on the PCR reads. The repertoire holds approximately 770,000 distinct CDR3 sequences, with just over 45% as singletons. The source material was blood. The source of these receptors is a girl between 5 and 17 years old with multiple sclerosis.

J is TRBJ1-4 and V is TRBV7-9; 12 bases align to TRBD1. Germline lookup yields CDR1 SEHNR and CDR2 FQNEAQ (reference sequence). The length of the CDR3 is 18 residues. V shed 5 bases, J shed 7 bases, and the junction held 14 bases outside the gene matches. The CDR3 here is CASSPIPGQGAEAEKLFF. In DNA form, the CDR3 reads TGTGCCAGCAGCCCCATACCGGGACAGGGGGCTGAGGCTGAAAAACTGTTTTTT.

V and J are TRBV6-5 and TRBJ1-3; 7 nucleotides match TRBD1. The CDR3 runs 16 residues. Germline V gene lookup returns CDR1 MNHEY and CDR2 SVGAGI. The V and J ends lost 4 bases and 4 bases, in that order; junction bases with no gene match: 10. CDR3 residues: CASSSDDRVVGNTIYF. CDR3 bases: TGTGCCAGCAGTTCCGACGACAGGGTGGTGGGAAACACCATATATTTT.

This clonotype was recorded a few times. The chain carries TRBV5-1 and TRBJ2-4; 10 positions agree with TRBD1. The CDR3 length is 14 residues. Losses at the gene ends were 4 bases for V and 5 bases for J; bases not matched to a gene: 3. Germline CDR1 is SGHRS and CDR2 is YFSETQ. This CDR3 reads CASSIGQGENIQYF. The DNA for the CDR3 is TGCGCCAGCAGCATAGGACAGGGGGAAAACATTCAGTACTTC. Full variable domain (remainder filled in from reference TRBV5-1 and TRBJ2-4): KAGVTQTPRYLIKTRGQQVTLSCSPISGHRSVSWYQQTPGQGLQFLFEYFSETQRNKGNFPGRFSGRQFSNSRSEMNVSTLELGDSALYLCASSIGQGENIQYFGAGTRLSVL.

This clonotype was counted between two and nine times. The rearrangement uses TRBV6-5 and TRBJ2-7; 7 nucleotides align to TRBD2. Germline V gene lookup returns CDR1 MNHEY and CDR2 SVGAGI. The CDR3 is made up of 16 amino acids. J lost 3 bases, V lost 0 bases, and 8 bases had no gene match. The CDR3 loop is CASSYSRVAGVYEQYF. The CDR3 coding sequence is TGTGCCAGCAGTTACTCCCGGGTAGCGGGTGTCTACGAGCAGTACTTC.

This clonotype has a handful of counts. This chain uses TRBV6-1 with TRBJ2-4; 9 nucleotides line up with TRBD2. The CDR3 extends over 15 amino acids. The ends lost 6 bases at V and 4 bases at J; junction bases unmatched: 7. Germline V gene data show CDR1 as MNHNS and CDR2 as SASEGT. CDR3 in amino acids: CASRASGTEKNIQYF. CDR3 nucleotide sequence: TGTGCCAGCAGGGCTAGCGGGACGGAAAAAAACATTCAGTACTTC.

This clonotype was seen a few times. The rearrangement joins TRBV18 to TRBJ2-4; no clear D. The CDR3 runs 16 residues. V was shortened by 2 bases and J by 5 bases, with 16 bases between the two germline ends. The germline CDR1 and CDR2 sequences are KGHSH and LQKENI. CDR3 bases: TGTGCCAGCTCACCATATTCCCGAATGCTAGAAAACATTCAGTACTTC. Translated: CASSPYSRMLENIQYF.

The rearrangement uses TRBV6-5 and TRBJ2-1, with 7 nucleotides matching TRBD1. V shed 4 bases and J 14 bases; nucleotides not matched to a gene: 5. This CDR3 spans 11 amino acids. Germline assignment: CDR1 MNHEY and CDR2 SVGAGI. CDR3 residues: CASSSGGSKFF. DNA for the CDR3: TGTGCCAGCAGTTCAGGGGGATCAAAGTTCTTC.

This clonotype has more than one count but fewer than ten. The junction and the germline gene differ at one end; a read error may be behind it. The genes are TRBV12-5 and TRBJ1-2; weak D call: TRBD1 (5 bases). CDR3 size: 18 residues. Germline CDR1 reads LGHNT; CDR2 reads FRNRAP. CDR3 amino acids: CAGGLSPKGGGTNYGYTF. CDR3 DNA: TGTGCTGGTGGTCTAAGCCCAAAGGGTGGGGGTACAAACTATGGCTACACCTTC.

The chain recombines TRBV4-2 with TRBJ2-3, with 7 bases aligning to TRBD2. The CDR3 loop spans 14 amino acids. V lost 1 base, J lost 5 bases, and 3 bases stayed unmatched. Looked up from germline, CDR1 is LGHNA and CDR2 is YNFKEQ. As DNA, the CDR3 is TGTGCCAGCAGCCAAGTGGGGGGGGGAGATACGCAGTATTTT. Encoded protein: CASSQVGGGDTQYF.

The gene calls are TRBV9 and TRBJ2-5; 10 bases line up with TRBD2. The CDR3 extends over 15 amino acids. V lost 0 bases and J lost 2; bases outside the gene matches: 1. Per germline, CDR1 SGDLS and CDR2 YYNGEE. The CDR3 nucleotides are TGTGCCAGCAGCGTAGTGGGACTAGCGCAAGAGACCCAGTACTTC. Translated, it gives CASSVVGLAQETQYF.

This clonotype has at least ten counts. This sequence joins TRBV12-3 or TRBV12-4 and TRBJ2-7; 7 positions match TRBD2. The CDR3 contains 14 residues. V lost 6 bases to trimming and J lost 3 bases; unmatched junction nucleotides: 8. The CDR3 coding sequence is TGTGCCAGCAGCCCCGACCGGACTAGCTACGAGCAGTACTTC. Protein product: CASSPDRTSYEQYF.

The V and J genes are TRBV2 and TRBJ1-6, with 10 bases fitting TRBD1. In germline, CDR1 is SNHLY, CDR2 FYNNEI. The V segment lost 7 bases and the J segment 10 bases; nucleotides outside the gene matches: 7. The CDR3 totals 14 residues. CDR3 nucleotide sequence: TGTGCCAGCAAGGTGGGACAGGGGACGTCACCCCTCCACTTT. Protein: CASKVGQGTSPLHF.

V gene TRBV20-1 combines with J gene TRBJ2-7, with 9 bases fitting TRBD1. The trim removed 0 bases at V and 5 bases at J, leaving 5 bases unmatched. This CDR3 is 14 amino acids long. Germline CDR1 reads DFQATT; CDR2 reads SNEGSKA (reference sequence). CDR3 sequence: CSARETGGGNEQYF. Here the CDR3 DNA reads TGCAGTGCTAGAGAGACAGGGGGTGGCAACGAGCAGTACTTC.

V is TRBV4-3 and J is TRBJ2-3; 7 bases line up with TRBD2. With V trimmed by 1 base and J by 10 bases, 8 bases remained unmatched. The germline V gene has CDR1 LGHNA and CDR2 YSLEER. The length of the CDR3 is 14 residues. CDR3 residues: CASSQGLALGPQYF. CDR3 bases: TGCGCCAGCAGCCAAGGACTAGCACTCGGTCCGCAGTATTTT.

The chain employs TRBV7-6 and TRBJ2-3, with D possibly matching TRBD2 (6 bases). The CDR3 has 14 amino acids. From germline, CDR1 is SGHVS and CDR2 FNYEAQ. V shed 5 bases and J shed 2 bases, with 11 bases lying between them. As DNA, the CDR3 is TGTGCCAGCAGCACACGGGACTTCACAGATACGCAGTATTTT. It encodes CASSTRDFTDTQYF.

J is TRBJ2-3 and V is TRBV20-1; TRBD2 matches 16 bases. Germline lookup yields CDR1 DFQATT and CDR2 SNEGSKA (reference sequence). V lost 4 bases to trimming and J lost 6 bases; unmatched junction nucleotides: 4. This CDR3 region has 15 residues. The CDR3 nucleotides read TGCAGTGCTACGGGACTAGCGGGAGGGCACGATACGCAGTATTTT. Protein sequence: CSATGLAGGHDTQYF.

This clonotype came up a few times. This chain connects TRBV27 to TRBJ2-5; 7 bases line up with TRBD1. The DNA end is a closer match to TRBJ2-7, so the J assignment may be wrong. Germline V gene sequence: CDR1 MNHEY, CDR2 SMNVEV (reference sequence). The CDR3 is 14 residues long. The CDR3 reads CASRPGTEIYEQYF. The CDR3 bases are TGTGCCAGCAGGCCCGGGACAGAAATCTACGAGCAGTACTTC.

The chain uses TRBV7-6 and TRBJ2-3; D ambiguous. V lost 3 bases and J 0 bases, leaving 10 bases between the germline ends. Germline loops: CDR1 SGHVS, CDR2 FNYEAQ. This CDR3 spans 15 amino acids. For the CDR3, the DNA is TGTGCCAGCAGCTTTAACTTCTTGAGCACAGATACGCAGTATTTT. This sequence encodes CASSFNFLSTDTQYF.

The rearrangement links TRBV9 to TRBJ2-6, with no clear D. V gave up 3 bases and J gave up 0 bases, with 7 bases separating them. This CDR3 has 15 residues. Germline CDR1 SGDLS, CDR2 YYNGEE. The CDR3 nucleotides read TGTGCCAGCAGCGGCGCATTCTCTGGGGCCAACGTCCTGACTTTC. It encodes CASSGAFSGANVLTF.

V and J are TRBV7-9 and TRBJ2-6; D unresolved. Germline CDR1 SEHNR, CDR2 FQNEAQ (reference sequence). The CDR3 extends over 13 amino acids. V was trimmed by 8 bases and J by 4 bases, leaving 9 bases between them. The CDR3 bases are TGTGCCAGCCACGCGGCAGGGGCCAACGTCCTGACTTTC. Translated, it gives CASHAAGANVLTF.

The CDR3 here is CASRPGLGAKNIQYF. The CDR3 coding sequence is TGTGCCAGCAGGCCTGGACTAGGGGCCAAAAACATTCAGTACTTC. This sequence joins TRBV6-2 or TRBV6-3 and TRBJ2-4; 7 nucleotides line up with TRBD2. This CDR3 has 15 amino acids. V trimming: 6 bases; J trimming: 1 base; junction bases outside the gene matches: 6. Germline values: CDR1 MNHEY, CDR2 SVGEGT.

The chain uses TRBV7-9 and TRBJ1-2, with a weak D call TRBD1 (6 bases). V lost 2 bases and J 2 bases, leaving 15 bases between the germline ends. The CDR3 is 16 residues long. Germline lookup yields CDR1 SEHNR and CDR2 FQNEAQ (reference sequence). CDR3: CASSLPTQGRNYGYTF. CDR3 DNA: TGTGCCAGCAGCTTACCCACACAGGGCCGGAACTATGGCTACACCTTC.

The CDR3 is CATSDPGLAGRETQYF. The DNA for the CDR3 is TGTGCCACCAGTGACCCGGGACTAGCGGGAAGAGAGACCCAGTACTTC. The gene calls are TRBV24-1 and TRBJ2-5, with TRBD2 identical over 13 bases. V shed 4 bases and J 4 bases; nucleotides not matched to a gene: 5. The CDR3 totals 16 residues. Germline V gene lookup returns CDR1 KGHDR and CDR2 SFDVKD.

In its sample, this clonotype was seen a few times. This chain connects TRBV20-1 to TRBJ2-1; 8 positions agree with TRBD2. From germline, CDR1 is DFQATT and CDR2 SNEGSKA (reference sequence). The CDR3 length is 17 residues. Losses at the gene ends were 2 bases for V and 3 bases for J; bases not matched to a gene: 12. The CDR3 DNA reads TGCAGTGCTAGACCCAAGGGAAGAAGCGGGGGCTACAATGAGCAGTTCTTC. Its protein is CSARPKGRSGGYNEQFF.

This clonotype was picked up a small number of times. The CDR3 DNA sequence: TGTGCCAGCAGTCGACGTGGGAACACCGGGGAGCTGTTTTTT. Residues: CASSRRGNTGELFF. The V and J genes are TRBV11-2 and TRBJ2-2, with no clear D. Between the trimmed V and J ends, which lost 6 bases and 1 base, there was a span of 9 bases. The length of the CDR3 is 14 residues. Germline CDR1 and CDR2: SGHAT and FQNNGV.

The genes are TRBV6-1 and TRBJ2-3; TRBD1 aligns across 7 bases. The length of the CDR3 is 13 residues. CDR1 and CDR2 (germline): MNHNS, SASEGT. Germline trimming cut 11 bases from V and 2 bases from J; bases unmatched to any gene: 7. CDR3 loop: CADSTGYTDTQYF. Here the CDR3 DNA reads TGTGCCGACTCGACAGGGTACACAGATACGCAGTATTTT.

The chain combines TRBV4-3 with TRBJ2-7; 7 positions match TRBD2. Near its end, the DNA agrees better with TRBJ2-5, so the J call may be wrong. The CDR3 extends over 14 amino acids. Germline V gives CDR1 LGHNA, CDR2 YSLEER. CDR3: CASSQNRGGETQYF. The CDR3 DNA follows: TGCGCCAGCAGCCAAAACCGGGGAGGGGAGACCCAGTACTTC.

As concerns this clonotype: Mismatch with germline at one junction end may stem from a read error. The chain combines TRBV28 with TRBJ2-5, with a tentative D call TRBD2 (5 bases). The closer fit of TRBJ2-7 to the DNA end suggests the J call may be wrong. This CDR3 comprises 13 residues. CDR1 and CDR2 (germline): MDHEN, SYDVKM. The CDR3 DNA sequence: TGTACCAGCAAGGTACGTGGGAGCGACGAGCAGTACTTC. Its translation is CTSKVRGSDEQYF.

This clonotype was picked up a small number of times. The CDR3 DNA sequence: TGCAGTGCTAGAGGAGGTCAGACCGACAACGAGCAGTACTTC. This translates into CSARGGQTDNEQYF. The V call is TRBV20-1, the J call TRBJ2-7; D is unresolved. Germline V gene data show CDR1 as DFQATT and CDR2 as SNEGSKA (reference sequence). The CDR3 covers 14 residues. The germline V and J ends were trimmed by 1 base and 5 bases, with 15 bases remaining between them.

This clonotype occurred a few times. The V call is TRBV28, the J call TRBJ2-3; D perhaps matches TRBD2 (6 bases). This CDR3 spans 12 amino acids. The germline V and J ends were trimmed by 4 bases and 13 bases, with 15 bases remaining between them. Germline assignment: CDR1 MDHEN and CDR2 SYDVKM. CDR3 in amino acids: CASSSRLGFKYF. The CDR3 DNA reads TGTGCCAGCAGTTCGCGACTAGGGTTTAAGTATTTT. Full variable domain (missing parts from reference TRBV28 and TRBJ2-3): DVKVTQSSRYLVKRTGEKVFLECVQDMDHENMFWYRQDPGLGLRLIYFSYDVKMKEKGDIPEGYSVSREKKERFSLILESASTNQTSMYLCASSSRLGFKYFGPGTRLTVL.

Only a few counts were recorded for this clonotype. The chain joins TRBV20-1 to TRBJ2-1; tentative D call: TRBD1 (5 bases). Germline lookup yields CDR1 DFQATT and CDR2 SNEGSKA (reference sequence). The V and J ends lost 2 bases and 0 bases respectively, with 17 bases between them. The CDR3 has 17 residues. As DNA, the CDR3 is TGCAGTGCTAGACCCCGGGCAGACCAGGGCTCCTACAATGAGCAGTTCTTC. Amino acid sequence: CSARPRADQGSYNEQFF.

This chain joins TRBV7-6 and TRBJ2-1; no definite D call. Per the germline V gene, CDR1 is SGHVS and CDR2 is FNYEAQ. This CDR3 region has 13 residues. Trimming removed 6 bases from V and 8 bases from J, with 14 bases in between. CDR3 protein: CASRPAELDEQFF. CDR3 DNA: TGTGCCAGCAGGCCGGCGGAACTGGATGAGCAGTTCTTC.